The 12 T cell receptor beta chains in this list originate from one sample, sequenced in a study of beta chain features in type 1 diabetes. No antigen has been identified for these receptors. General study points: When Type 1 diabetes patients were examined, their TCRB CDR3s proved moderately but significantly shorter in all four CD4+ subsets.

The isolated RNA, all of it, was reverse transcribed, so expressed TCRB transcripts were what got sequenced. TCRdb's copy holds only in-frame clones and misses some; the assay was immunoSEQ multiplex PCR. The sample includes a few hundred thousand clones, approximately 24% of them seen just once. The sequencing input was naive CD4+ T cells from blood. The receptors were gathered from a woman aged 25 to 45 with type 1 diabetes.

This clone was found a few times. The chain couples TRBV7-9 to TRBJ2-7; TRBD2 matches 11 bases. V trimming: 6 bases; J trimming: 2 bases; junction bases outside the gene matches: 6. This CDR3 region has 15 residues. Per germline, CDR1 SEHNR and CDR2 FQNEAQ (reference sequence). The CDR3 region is CASSSGTSGTYEQYF. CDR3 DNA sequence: TGTGCCAGCAGTAGCGGGACTAGCGGAACCTACGAGCAGTACTTC. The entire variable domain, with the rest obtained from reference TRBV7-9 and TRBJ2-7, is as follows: DTGVSQNPRHKITKRGQNVTFRCDPISEHNRLYWYRQTLGQGPEFLTYFQNEAQLEKSRLLSDRFSAERPKGSFSTLEIQRTEQGDSAMYLCASSSGTSGTYEQYFGPGTRLTVT.

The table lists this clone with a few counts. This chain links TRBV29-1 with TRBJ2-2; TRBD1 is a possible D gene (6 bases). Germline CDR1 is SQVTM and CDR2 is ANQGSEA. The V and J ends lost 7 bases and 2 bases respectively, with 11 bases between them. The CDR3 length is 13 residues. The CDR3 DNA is TGCAGCGGGGGGCTAGTTAACACCGGGGAGCTGTTTTTT. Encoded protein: CSGGLVNTGELFF.

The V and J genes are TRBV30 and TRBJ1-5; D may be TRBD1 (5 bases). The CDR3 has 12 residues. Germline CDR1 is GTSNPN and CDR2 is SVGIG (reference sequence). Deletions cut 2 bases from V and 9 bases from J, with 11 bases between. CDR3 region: CAWSSGGPPQHF. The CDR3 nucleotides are TGTGCCTGGAGTTCGGGGGGACCGCCCCAGCATTTT.

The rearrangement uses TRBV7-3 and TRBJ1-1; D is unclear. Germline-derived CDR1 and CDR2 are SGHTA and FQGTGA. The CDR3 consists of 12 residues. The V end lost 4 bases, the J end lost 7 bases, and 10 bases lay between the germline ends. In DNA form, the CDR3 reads TGTGCCAGCAGCTCCCCCGGCGGTGAAGCTTTCTTT. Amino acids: CASSSPGGEAFF.

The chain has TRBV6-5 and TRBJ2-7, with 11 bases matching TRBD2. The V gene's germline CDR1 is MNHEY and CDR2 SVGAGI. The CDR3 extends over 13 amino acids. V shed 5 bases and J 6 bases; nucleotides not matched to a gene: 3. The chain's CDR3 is CASSPGLAGEQYF. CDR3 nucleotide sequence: TGTGCCAGCAGTCCCGGACTAGCGGGCGAGCAGTACTTC.

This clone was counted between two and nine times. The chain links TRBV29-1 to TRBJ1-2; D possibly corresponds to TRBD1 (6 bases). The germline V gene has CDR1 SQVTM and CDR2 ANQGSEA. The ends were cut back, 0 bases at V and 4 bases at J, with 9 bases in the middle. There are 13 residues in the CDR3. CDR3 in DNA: TGCAGCGTTGAAGAAGGGGGGGGCTATGGCTACACCTTC. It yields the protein CSVEEGGGYGYTF. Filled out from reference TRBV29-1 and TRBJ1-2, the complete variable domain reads SAVISQKPSRDICQRGTSLTIQCQVDSQVTMMFWYRQQPGQSLTLIATANQGSEATYESGFVIDKFPISRPNLTFSTLTVSNMSPEDSSIYLCSVEEGGGYGYTFGSGTRLTVV.

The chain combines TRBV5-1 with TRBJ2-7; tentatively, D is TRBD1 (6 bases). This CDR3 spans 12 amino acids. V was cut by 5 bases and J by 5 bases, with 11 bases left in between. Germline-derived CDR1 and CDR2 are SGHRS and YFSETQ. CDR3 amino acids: CASSSQGDEQYF. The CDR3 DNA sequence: TGCGCCAGCAGTTCACAGGGAGACGAGCAGTACTTC.

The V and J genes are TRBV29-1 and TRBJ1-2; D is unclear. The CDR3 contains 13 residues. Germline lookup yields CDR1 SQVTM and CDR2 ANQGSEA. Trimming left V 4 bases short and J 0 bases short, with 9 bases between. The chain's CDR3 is CSVGTDPNYGYTF. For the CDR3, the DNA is TGCAGCGTTGGTACAGATCCTAACTATGGCTACACCTTC.

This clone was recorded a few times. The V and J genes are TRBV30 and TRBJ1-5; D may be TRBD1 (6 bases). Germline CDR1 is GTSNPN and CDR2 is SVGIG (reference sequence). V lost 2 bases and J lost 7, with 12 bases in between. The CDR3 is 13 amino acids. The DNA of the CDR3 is TGTGCCTGGAGTACGTCAGGGGAACAGCCCCAGCATTTT. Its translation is CAWSTSGEQPQHF.

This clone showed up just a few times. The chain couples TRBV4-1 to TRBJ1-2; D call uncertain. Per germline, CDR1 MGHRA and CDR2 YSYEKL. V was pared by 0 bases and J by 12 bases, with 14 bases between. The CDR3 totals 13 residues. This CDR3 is CASSQDLGKINTF. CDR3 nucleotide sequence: TGCGCCAGCAGCCAAGATCTCGGGAAGATCAACACCTTC.

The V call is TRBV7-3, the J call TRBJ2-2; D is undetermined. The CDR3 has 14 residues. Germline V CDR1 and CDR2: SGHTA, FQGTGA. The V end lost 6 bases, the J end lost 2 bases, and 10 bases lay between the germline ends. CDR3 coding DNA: TGTGCCAGCAGAGATAGCACTAACACCGGGGAGCTGTTTTTT. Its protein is CASRDSTNTGELFF. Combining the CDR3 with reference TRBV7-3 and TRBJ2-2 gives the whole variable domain GAGVSQTPSNKVTEKGKYVELRCDPISGHTALYWYRQSLGQGPEFLIYFQGTGAADDSGLPNDRFFAVRPEGSVSTLKIQRTERGDSAVYLCASRDSTNTGELFFGEGSRLTVL.

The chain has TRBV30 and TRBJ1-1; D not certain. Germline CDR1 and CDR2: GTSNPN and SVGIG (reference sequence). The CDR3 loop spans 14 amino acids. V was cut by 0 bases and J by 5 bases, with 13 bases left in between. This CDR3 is CAWSVEGWGTEAFF. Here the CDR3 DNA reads TGTGCCTGGAGTGTAGAGGGTTGGGGAACTGAAGCTTTCTTT.